The 8 T cell receptor beta chains presented below share a single source sample, sequenced in a study of blood T cell repertoires in COVID-19. Clones were sequenced by immunoSEQ multiplex PCR, and TCRdb holds only the in-frame ones, with some missing. The data contain more than 250,000 clones, around 87% of them singletons. The sample consisted of peripheral blood. These receptors came from a man between 45 and 60 years old with active or convalescent COVID-19.

The rearrangement uses TRBV2 and TRBJ2-1; tentative D call: TRBD2 (5 bases). Germline CDR1 is SNHLY and CDR2 is FYNNEI. Trimming removed 5 bases at V and 0 bases at J, with 14 bases between. The CDR3 is made up of 16 amino acids. CDR3 residues: CASSPGTGSSYNEQFF. CDR3 bases: TGTGCCAGCAGTCCCGGAACGGGGAGCTCCTACAATGAGCAGTTCTTC.

The CDR3 sequence: CASRPRGTGENSPLHF. CDR3 DNA sequence: TGTGCCAGCAGGCCCAGAGGGACAGGGGAAAATTCACCCCTCCACTTT. The chain joins TRBV28 to TRBJ1-6, with 10 bases matching TRBD1. CDR1 and CDR2 from the germline V gene are MDHEN and SYDVKM. This CDR3 spans 16 amino acids. V shed 6 bases, J shed 7 bases, and the junction held 9 bases outside the gene matches.

The chain joins TRBV15 to TRBJ1-3; D unresolved. The CDR3 runs 14 residues. Germline values: CDR1 LNHNV, CDR2 YYDKDF (reference sequence). The V and J ends lost 0 bases and 1 base respectively, with 4 bases between them. The CDR3 region is CATSRDGSGNTIYF. Here the CDR3 DNA reads TGTGCCACCAGCAGAGACGGGTCTGGAAACACCATATATTTT.

This CDR3 reads CASSLGFTDRASTEAFF. The CDR3 DNA reads TGCGCCAGCAGCTTGGGTTTTACAGACAGGGCGTCCACTGAAGCTTTCTTT. The V call is TRBV5-1, the J call TRBJ1-1; 7 bases map to TRBD1. The CDR3 is made up of 17 amino acids. V trimming: 0 bases; J trimming: 4 bases; junction bases outside the gene matches: 12. Germline CDR1 reads SGHRS; CDR2 reads YFSETQ. Together with reference TRBV5-1 and TRBJ1-1, the CDR3 gives the full variable domain: KAGVTQTPRYLIKTRGQQVTLSCSPISGHRSVSWYQQTPGQGLQFLFEYFSETQRNKGNFPGRFSGRQFSNSRSEMNVSTLELGDSALYLCASSLGFTDRASTEAFFGQGTRLTVV.

The CDR3 region is CASSLKVGQGGRYGYTF. The CDR3 DNA is TGTGCCAGCAGTTTAAAGGTTGGACAGGGAGGCCGCTATGGCTACACCTTC. The chain has TRBV27 and TRBJ1-2; TRBD1 matches at 8 bases. The J segment lost 4 bases and the V segment lost 2 bases, leaving 12 bases of the junction unmatched. Per the germline V gene, CDR1 is MNHEY and CDR2 is SMNVEV (reference sequence). There are 17 residues in the CDR3.

The rearrangement uses TRBV19 and TRBJ1-5, with D possibly matching TRBD1 (6 bases). This CDR3 spans 17 amino acids. Deletions cut 6 bases from V and 0 bases from J, with 18 bases between. Looked up from germline, CDR1 is LNHDA and CDR2 is SQIVND (reference sequence). CDR3 bases: TGTGCCAGTAGCCGGACAGTCTGGGAATATAGCAATCAGCCCCAGCATTTT. Protein product: CASSRTVWEYSNQPQHF.

The V and J genes are TRBV2 and TRBJ1-1; no clear D. V lost 6 bases, J lost 4 bases, and 15 bases lay in between. Germline loops: CDR1 SNHLY, CDR2 FYNNEI. The CDR3 sequence is 14 residues long. The CDR3 loop is CASRGGRRGTEAFF. DNA for the CDR3: TGTGCCAGCAGGGGAGGCCGCCGGGGCACTGAAGCTTTCTTT.

The rearrangement joins TRBV6-1 to TRBJ2-1; possible D gene TRBD2, 6 bases. The CDR3 extends over 16 amino acids. Germline CDR1 and CDR2: MNHNS and SASEGT. V was cut by 3 bases and J by 3 bases, with 15 bases left in between. CDR3 protein: CASSELLRGGYNEQFF. The CDR3 DNA sequence: TGTGCCAGCAGTGAGTTATTGAGGGGAGGCTACAATGAGCAGTTCTTC.